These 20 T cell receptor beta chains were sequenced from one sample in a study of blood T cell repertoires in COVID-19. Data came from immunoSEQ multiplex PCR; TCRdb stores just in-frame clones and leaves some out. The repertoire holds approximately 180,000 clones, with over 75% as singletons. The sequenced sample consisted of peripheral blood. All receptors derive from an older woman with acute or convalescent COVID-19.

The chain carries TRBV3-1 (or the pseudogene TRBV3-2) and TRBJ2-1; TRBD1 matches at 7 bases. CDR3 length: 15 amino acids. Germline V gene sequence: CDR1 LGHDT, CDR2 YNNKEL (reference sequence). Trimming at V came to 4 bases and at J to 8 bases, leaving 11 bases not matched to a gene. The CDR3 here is CASSLRQGTVDEQFF. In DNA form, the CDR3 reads TGTGCCAGCAGCCTTAGACAGGGAACGGTCGATGAGCAGTTCTTC.

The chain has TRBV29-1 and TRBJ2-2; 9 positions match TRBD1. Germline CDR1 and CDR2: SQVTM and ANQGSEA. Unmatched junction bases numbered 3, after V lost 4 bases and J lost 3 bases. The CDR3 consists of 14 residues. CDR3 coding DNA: TGCAGCGTTGCGGGACAGGGAGACACCGGGGAGCTGTTTTTT. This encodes CSVAGQGDTGELFF.

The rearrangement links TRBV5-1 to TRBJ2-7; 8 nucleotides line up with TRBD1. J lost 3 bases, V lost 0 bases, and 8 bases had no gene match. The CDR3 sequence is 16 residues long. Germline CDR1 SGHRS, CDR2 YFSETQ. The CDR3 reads CASSLVSGQVRYEQYF. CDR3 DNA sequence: TGCGCCAGCAGCTTGGTTTCGGGACAGGTTCGCTACGAGCAGTACTTC.

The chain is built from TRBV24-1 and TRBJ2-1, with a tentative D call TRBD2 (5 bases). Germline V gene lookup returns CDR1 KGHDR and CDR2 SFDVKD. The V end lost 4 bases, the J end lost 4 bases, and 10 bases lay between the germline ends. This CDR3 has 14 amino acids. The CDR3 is CATSEPGGYNEQFF. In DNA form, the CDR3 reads TGTGCCACCAGTGAACCCGGAGGTTACAATGAGCAGTTCTTC.

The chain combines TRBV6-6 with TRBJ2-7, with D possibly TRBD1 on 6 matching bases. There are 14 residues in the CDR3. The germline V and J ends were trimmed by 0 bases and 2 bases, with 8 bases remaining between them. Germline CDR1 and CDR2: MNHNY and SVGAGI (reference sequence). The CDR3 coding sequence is TGTGCCAGCAGTTACTCGCCAGGGGCCTACGAGCAGTACTTC. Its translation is CASSYSPGAYEQYF.

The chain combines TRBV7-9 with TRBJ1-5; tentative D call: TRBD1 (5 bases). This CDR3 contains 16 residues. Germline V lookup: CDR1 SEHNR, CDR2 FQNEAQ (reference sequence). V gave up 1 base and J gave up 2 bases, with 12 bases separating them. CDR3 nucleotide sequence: TGTGCCAGCAGCTTAGGGGCAGGGTCGGGCAATCAGCCCCAGCATTTT. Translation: CASSLGAGSGNQPQHF.

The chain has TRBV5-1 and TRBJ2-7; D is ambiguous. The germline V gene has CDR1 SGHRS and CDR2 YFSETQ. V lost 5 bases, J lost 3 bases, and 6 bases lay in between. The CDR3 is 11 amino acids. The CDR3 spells CASSIGYEQYF. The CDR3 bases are TGCGCCAGCAGTATCGGCTACGAGCAGTACTTC.

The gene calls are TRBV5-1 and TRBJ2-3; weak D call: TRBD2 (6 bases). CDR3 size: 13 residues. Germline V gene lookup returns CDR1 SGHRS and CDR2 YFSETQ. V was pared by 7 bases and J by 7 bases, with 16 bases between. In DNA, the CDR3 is TGCGCCAGCGGAACTAGCCCGCCTAATACGCAGTATTTT. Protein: CASGTSPPNTQYF.

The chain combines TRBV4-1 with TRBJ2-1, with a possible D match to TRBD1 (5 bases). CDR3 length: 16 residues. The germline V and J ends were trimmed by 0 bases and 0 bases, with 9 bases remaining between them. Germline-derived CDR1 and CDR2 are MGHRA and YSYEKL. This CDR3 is CASSQDDSRSYNEQFF. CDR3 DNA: TGCGCCAGCAGCCAAGATGACAGCCGCTCCTACAATGAGCAGTTCTTC.

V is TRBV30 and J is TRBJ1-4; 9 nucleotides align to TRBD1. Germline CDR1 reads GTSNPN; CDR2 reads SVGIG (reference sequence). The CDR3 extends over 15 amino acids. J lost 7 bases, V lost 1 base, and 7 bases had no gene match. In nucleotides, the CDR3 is TGTGCCTGGAGTGCTCAGACAGGGGGTTTTGAAAAACTGTTTTTT. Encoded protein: CAWSAQTGGFEKLFF.

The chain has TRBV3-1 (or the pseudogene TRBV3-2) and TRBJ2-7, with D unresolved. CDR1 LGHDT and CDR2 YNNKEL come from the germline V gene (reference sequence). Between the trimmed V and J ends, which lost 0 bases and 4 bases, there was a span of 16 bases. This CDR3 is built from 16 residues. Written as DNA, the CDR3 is TGTGCCAGCAGCCAAGACTGGCTCGCCTCGAAATACGAGCAGTACTTC. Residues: CASSQDWLASKYEQYF.

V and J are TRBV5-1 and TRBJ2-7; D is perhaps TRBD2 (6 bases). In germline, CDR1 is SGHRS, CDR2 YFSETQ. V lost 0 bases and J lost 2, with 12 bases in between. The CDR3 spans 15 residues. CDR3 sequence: CASSLAPGTPYEQYF. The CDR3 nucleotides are TGCGCCAGCAGCTTGGCCCCAGGGACTCCCTACGAGCAGTACTTC.

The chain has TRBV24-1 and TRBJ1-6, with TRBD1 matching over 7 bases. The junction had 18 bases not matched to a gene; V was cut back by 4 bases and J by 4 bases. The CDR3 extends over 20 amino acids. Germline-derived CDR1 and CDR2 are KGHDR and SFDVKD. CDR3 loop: CATSDTTLPGQASYNSPLHF. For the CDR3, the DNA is TGTGCCACCAGTGACACGACCCTTCCCGGACAGGCCTCATATAATTCACCCCTCCACTTT.

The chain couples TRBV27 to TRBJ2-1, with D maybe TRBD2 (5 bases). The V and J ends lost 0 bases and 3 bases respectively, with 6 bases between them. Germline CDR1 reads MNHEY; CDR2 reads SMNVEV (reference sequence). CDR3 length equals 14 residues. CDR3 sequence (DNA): TGTGCCAGCAGTTTATCCCGGGGCTACAATGAGCAGTTCTTC. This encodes CASSLSRGYNEQFF.

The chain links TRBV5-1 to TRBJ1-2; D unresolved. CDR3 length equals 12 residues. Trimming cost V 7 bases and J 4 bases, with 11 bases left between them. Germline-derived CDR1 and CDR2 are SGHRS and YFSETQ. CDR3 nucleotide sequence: TGCGCCAGCGATGTGGAGGGCTATGGCTACACCTTC. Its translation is CASDVEGYGYTF.

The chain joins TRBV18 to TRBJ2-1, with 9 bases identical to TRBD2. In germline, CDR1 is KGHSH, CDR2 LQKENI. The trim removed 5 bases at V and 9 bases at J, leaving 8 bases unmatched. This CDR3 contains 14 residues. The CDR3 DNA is TGTGCCAGCTCAACGCGGACTAGCGAGGGTGAGCAGTTCTTC. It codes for CASSTRTSEGEQFF.

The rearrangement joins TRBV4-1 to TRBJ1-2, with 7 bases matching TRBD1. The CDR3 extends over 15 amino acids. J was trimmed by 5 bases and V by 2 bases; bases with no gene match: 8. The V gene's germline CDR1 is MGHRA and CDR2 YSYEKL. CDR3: CASSQLGQPSYGYTF. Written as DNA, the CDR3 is TGCGCCAGCAGCCAACTGGGACAGCCTTCTTATGGCTACACCTTC.

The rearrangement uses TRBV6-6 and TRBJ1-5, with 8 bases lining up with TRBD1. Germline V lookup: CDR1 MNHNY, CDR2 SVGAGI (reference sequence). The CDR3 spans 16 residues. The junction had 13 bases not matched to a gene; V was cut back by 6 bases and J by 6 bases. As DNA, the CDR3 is TGTGCCAGCAGGGAGACCGGGACAGGCGCCTCTCAGCCCCAGCATTTT. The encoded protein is CASRETGTGASQPQHF.

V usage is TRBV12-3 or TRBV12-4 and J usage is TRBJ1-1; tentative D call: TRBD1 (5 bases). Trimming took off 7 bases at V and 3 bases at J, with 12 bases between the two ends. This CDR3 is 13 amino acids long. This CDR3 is CASTLTRDTEAFF. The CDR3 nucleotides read TGTGCCAGCACTCTCACCAGGGACACTGAAGCTTTCTTT.

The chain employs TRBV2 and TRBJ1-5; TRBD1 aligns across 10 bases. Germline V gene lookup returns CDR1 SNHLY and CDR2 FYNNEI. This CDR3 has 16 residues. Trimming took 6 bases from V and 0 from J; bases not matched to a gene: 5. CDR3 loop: CASRTGGPYSNQPQHF. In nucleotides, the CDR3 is TGTGCCAGCAGGACAGGGGGCCCCTATAGCAATCAGCCCCAGCATTTT.